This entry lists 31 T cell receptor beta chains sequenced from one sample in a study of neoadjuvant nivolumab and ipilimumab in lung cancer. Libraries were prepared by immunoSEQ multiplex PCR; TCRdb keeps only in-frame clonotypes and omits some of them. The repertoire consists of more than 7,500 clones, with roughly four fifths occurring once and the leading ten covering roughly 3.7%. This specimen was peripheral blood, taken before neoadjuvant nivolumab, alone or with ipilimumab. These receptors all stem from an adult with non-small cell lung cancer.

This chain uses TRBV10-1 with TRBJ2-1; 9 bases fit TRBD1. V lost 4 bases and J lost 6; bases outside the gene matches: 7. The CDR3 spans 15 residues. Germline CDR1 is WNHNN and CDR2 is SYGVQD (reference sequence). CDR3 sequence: CASSATGTGRNEQFF. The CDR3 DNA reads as TGCGCCAGCAGTGCTACCGGGACAGGGCGCAATGAGCAGTTCTTC.

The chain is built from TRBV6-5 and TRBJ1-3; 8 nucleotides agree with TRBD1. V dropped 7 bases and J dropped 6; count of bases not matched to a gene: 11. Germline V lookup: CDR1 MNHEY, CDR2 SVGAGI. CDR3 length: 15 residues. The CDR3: CASNQGAGEINTIYF. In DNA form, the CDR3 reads TGTGCCAGCAATCAGGGGGCCGGGGAGATAAACACCATATATTTT.

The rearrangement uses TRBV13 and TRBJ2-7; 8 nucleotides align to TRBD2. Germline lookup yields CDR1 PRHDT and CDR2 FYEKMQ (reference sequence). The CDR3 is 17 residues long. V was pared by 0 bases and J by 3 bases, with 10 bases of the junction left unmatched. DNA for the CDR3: TGTGCCAGCAGCTTAGGCCGGTTCGGGAGGGCCAACTACGAGCAGTACTTC. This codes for CASSLGRFGRANYEQYF.

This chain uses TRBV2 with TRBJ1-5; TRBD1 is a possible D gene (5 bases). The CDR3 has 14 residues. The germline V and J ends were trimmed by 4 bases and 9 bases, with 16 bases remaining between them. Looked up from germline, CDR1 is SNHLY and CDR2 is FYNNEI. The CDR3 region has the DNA TGTGCCAGCAGTGGGACACCGGGGCAAAGGCCCCAGCATTTT. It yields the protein CASSGTPGQRPQHF.

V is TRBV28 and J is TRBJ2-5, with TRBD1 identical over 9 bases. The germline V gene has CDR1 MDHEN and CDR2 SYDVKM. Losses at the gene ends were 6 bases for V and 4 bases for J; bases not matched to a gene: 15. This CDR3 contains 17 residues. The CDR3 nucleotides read TGTGCCAGCAGCCCTCCGGGACAGGGATTTAAGGGAGAGACCCAGTACTTC. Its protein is CASSPPGQGFKGETQYF.

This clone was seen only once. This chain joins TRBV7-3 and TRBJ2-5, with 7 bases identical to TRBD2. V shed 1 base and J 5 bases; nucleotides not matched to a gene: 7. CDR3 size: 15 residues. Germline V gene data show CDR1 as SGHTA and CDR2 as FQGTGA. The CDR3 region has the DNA TGTGCCAGCAGCTTAAACGCGGGAGTCTGGGAGACCCAGTACTTC. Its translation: CASSLNAGVWETQYF.

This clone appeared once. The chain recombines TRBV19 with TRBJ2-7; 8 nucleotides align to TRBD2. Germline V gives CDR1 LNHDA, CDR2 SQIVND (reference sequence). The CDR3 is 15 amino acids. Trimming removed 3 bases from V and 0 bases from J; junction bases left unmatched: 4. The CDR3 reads CASSMSLAGSYEQYF. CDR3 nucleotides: TGTGCCAGTAGTATGAGCCTAGCGGGCTCCTACGAGCAGTACTTC. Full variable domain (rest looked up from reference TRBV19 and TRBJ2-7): DGGITQSPKYLFRKEGQNVTLSCEQNLNHDAMYWYRQDPGQGLRLIYYSQIVNDFQKGDIAEGYSVSREKKESFPLTVTSAQKNPTAFYLCASSMSLAGSYEQYFGPGTRLTVT.

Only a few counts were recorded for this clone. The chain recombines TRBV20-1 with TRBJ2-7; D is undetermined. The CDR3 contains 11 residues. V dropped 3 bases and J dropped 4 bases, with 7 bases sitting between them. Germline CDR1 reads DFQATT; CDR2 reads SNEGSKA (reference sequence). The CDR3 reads CSASERYEQYF. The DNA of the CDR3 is TGCAGTGCTAGTGAAAGGTACGAGCAGTACTTC.

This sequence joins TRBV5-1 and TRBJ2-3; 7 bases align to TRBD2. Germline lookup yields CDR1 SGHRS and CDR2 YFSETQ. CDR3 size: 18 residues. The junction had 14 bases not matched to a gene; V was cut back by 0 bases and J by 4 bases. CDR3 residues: CASSLAGARSGVADTQYF. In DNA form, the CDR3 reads TGCGCCAGCAGCTTGGCCGGGGCTAGGAGCGGGGTGGCAGATACGCAGTATTTT.

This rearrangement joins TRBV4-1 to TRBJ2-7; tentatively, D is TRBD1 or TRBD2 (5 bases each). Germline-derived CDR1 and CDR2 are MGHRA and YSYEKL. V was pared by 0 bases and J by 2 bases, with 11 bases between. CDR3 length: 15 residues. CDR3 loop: CASSQDGTPPYEQYF. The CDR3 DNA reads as TGCGCCAGCAGCCAAGATGGGACGCCTCCCTACGAGCAGTACTTC.

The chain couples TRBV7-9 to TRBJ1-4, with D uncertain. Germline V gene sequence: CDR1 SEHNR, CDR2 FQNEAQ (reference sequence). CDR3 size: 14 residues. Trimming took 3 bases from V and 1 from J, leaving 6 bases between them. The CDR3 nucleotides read TGTGCCAGCAGCTTCGGTGTAACTAATGAAAAACTGTTTTTT. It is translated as CASSFGVTNEKLFF.

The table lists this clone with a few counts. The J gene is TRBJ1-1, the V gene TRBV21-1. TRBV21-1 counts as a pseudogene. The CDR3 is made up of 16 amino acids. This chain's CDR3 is CASSKAVGRGKGEAFF. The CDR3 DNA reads TGTGCCAGCAGCAAAGCGGTGGGGCGGGGGAAAGGTGAAGCTTTCTTT.

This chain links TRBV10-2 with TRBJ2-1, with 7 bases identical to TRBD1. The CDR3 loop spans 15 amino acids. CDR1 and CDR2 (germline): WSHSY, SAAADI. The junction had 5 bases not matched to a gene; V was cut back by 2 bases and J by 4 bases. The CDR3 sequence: CASSEEGQRYNEQFF. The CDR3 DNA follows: TGCGCCAGCAGTGAGGAGGGACAGAGATACAATGAGCAGTTCTTC.

The CDR3 loop is CASKRLRGTNTGANVLTF. CDR3 in DNA: TGCGCCAGCAAACGACTCAGGGGTACGAACACTGGGGCCAACGTCCTGACTTTC. This chain links TRBV5-1 with TRBJ2-6, with a weak D call TRBD1 (6 bases). V lost 6 bases and J lost 2, with 21 bases in between. CDR1 and CDR2 from the germline V gene are SGHRS and YFSETQ. This CDR3 spans 18 amino acids.

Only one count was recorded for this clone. CDR3 amino acids: CASSLNSNQPQHF. The CDR3 DNA follows: TGTGCCAGCAGTTTAAACTCTAATCAGCCCCAGCATTTT. This chain links TRBV28 with TRBJ1-5; D is unresolved. Trimming left V 2 bases short and J 4 bases short, with 6 bases between. CDR3 length: 13 residues. Germline V gives CDR1 MDHEN, CDR2 SYDVKM.

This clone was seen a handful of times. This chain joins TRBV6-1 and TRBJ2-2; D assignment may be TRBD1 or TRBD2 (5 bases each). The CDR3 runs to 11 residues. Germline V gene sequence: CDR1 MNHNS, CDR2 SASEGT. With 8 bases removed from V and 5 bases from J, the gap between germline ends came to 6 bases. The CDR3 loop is CASEGTGELFF. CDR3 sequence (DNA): TGTGCCAGCGAGGGGACCGGGGAGCTGTTTTTT.

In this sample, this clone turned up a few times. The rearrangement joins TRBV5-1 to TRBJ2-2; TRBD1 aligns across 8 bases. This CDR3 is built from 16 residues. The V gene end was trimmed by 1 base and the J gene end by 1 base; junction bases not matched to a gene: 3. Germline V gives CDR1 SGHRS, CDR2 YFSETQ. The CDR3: CASSLIGQGNTGELFF. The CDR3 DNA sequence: TGCGCCAGCAGCTTGATAGGACAGGGGAACACCGGGGAGCTGTTTTTT.

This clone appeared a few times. CDR3 loop: CASSLVGMAGELFF. The CDR3 nucleotides read TGTGCCAGCAGTTTGGTTGGGATGGCCGGGGAGCTGTTTTTT. V usage is TRBV28 and J usage is TRBJ2-2; D is uncertain. Germline assignment: CDR1 MDHEN and CDR2 SYDVKM. The CDR3 runs to 14 residues. V was cut by 3 bases and J by 6 bases, with 11 bases left in between.

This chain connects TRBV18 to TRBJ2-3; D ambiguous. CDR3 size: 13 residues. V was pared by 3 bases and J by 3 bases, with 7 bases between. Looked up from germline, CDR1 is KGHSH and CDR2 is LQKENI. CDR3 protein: CASSPTVTDTQYF. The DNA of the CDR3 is TGTGCCAGCTCACCGACTGTGACAGATACGCAGTATTTT.

Here the CDR3 reads CASSIRGGISYEQYF. In DNA form, the CDR3 reads TGTGCCAGTAGTATACGAGGGGGGATCTCCTACGAGCAGTACTTC. This sequence joins TRBV19 and TRBJ2-7; D may match TRBD1 or TRBD2 (6 bases each). Trimming removed 2 bases from V and 0 bases from J, with 11 bases in between. Germline-derived CDR1 and CDR2 are LNHDA and SQIVND (reference sequence). The CDR3 totals 15 residues. Filled out from reference TRBV19 and TRBJ2-7, the complete variable domain reads DGGITQSPKYLFRKEGQNVTLSCEQNLNHDAMYWYRQDPGQGLRLIYYSQIVNDFQKGDIAEGYSVSREKKESFPLTVTSAQKNPTAFYLCASSIRGGISYEQYFGPGTRLTVT.

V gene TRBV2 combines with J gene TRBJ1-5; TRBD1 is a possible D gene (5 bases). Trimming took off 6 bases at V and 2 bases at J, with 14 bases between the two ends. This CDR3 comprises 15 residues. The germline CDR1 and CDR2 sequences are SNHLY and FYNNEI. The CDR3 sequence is CASSLQEGGNQPQHF. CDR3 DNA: TGTGCCAGCAGCCTACAGGAGGGTGGCAATCAGCCCCAGCATTTT.

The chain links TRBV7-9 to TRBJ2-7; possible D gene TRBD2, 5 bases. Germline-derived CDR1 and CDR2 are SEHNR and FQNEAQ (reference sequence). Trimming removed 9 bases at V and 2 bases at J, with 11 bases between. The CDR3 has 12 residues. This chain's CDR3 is CASSVEAYEQYF. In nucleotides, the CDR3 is TGTGCCAGTAGCGTCGAAGCCTACGAGCAGTACTTC.

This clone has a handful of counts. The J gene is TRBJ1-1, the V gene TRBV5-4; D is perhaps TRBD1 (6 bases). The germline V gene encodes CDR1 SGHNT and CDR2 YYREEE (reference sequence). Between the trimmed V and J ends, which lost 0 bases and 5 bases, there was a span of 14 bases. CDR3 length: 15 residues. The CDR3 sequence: CASSLGGGGETEAFF. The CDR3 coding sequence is TGTGCCAGCAGCTTGGGTGGAGGGGGAGAGACTGAAGCTTTCTTT.

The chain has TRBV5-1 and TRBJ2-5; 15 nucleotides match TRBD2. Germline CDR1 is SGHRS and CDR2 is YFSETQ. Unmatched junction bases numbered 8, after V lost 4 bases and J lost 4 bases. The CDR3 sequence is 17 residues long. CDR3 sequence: CASSLLGLAGGGETQYF. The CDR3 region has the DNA TGCGCCAGCAGCCTTCTAGGACTAGCGGGAGGGGGAGAGACCCAGTACTTC. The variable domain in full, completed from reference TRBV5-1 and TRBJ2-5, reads KAGVTQTPRYLIKTRGQQVTLSCSPISGHRSVSWYQQTPGQGLQFLFEYFSETQRNKGNFPGRFSGRQFSNSRSEMNVSTLELGDSALYLCASSLLGLAGGGETQYFGPGTRLLVL.

CDR3 protein: CASSASPGAQTLEETQYF. CDR3 DNA sequence: TGTGCCAGCAGCGCGTCGCCCGGGGCCCAAACGCTTGAAGAGACCCAGTACTTC. The chain couples TRBV9 to TRBJ2-5, with D perhaps given as TRBD1 or TRBD2 (5 bases each). The CDR3 contains 18 residues. CDR1 is SGDLS and CDR2 is YYNGEE in the germline V gene. The V end was cut by 3 bases, the J end by 3 bases, with 24 bases between.

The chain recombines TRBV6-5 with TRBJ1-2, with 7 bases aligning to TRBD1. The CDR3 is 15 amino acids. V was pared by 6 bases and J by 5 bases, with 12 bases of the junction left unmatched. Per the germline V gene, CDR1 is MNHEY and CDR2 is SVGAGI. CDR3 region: CASSKSWDSAYGYTF. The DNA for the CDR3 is TGTGCCAGCAGCAAGTCCTGGGACAGCGCATATGGCTACACCTTC.

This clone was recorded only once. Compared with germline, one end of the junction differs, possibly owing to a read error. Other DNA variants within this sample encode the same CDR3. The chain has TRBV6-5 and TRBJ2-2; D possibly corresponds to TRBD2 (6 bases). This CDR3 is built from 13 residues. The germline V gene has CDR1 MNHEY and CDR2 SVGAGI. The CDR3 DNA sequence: TGTGCCAGCGGTTTTAGCGGCACCGGGGAGCTGTTTTTC. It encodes CASGFSGTGELFF.

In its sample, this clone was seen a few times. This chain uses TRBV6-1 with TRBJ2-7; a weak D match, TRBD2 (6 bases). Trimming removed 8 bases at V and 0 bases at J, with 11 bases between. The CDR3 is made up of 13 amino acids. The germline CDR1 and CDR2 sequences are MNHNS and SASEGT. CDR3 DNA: TGTGCCAGCGCTCGCGGGACCTCCTACGAGCAGTACTTC. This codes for CASARGTSYEQYF.

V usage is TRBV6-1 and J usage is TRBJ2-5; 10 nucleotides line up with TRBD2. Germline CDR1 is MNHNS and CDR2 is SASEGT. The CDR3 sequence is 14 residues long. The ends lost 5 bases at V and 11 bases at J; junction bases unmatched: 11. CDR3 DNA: TGTGCCAGCAGTTCTCTAGCGGGAGTTTGGGAGCAGTACTTC. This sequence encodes CASSSLAGVWEQYF.

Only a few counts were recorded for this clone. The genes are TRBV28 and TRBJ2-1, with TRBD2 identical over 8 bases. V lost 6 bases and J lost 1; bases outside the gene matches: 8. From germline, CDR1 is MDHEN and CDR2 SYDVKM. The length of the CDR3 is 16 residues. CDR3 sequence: CASSPSGSWSYNEQFF. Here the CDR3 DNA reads TGTGCCAGCAGCCCCAGCGGGAGTTGGTCCTACAATGAGCAGTTCTTC.

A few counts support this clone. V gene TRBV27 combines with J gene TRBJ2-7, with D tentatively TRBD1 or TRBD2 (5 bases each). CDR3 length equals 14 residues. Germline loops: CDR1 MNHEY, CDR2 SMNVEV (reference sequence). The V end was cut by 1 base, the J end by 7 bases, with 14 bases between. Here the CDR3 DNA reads TGTGCCAGCAGTTTATTCGGGCAGGGCGGGGAGCAGTACTTC. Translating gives CASSLFGQGGEQYF.